Listed below are T cell receptor beta chains from one sample, sequenced in a study of shared clonotypes between healthy human individuals. Libraries were prepared by immunoSEQ multiplex PCR; TCRdb keeps only in-frame clonotypes and omits some of them. The table includes roughly 2 million clones, about 95% detected once. Sequencing was carried out using naive CD8+ T cells sorted from blood. The receptor source for this set is a man in his late teens or twenties in good health. Both conserved end residues are part of each CDR3. D genes are given only for firm matches. For some rows the clone size is stated as once, few or many, or as a class when expanded; others skip it.

D gene | J gene | V gene | clone size | CDR3 DNA | CDR3 protein
. | TRBJ1-5 | TRBV27 | . | TGTGCCAGCAGTCCCGGTCGGGGGGGCAATCAGCCCCAGCATTTT | CASSPGRGGNQPQHF
. | TRBJ1-3 | TRBV7-9 | . | TGTGCCAGCAGCGGGCTCTTAAACACCATATATTTT | CASSGLLNTIYF
TRBD2 | TRBJ2-2 | TRBV13 | . | TGTGCCAGCAGCGGCGCTAGCGGGAGGGCCTATGGGGAGCTGTTTTTT | CASSGASGRAYGELFF
TRBD2 | TRBJ2-7 | TRBV19 | . | TGTGCCAGCGCCCCCGGGACTAGCGGCTACGAGCAGTACTTC | CASAPGTSGYEQYF
TRBD2 | TRBJ2-7 | TRBV2 | . | TGTGCCAGCAGTCCCCCCTGGGAGGGGTCGGAGCAGTACTTC | CASSPPWEGSEQYF
. | TRBJ2-1 | TRBV9 | . | TGTGCCAGCAGCGCCAGTAGTGGGAGGATCGATGAGCAGTTCTTC | CASSASSGRIDEQFF
. | TRBJ2-1 | TRBV28 | once | TGTGCCAGCAGTTTTAATAGGGACTACAATGAGCAGTTCTTC | CASSFNRDYNEQFF
. | TRBJ1-1 | TRBV4-1 | . | TGCGCCAGCAGCACAGAAGACGATCGGGGGGCTTTCTTT | CASSTEDDRGAFF
. | TRBJ1-2 | TRBV5-4 | many | TGTGCCAGCAGCTTGGTAAGGGGTCTCTATGGCTACACCTTC | CASSLVRGLYGYTF
. | TRBJ1-4 | TRBV28 | . | TGTGCCAGCAGCCTCCCAGGCAGCAATGAAAAACTGTTTTTT | CASSLPGSNEKLFF
. | TRBJ2-6 | TRBV6-1 | . | TGTGCCAGCAGTGGCCCTTTCAATTGGATGGCAGACTCTGGGGCCAACGTCCTGACTTTC | CASSGPFNWMADSGANVLTF
. | TRBJ1-1 | TRBV30 | . | TGTGCCTGGAGTGTACCCGGGGGCACTGAAGCTTTCTTT | CAWSVPGGTEAFF
. | TRBJ2-7 | TRBV6-5 | . | TGTGCCAGCAGCCGGAGGGGGACAGTACTGTTC | CASSRRGTVLF
TRBD2 | TRBJ2-3 | TRBV6-5 | . | TGTGCCAGCAGTTTGGGACTAGCGGGGAGATCAGATACGCAGTATTTT | CASSLGLAGRSDTQYF
. | TRBJ1-5 | TRBV28 | . | TGTGCCAGCAGTTTTTCAAGTTTACAGGGTCTCAGCAATCAGCCCCAGCATTTT | CASSFSSLQGLSNQPQHF